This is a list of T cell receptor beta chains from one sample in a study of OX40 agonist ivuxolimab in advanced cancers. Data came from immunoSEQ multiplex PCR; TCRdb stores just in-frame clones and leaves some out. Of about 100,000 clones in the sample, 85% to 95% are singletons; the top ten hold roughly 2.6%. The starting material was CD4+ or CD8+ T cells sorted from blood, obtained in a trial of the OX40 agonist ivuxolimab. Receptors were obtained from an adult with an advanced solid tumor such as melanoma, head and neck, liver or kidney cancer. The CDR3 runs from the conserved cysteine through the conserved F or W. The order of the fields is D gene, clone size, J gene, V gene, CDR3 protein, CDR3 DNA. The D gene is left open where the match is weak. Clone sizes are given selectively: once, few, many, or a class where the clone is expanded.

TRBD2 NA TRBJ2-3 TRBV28 CASSLGASGRDTQYF TGTGCCAGCAGCCTCGGGGCTAGCGGGCGGGATACGCAGTATTTT
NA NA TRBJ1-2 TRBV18 CASSPFRGALDYGYTF TGTGCCAGCTCACCTTTCCGGGGGGCGTTGGACTATGGCTACACCTTC
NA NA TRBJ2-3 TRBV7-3 CASSLTVGAGLESDTQYF TGTGCCAGCAGCTTAACCGTCGGCGCAGGGTTGGAGTCAGATACGCAGTATTTT
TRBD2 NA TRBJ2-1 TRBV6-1 CASRRTSGSYNEQFF TGTGCCAGCAGGAGAACTAGCGGCTCCTACAATGAGCAGTTCTTC
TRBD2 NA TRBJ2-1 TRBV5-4 CASSFRGTSGRIDEQFF TGTGCCAGCAGCTTCAGAGGGACTAGCGGGAGGATCGATGAGCAGTTCTTC
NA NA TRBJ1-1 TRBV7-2 CASSLGGATEAFF TGTGCCAGCAGCTTAGGAGGAGCCACTGAAGCTTTCTTT
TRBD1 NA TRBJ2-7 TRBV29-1 CSVAGTGASYEQYF TGCAGCGTTGCTGGGACAGGGGCCTCCTACGAGCAGTACTTC
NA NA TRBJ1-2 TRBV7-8 CASSLGEGDGNYGYTF TGTGCCAGCAGCTTAGGAGAAGGGGATGGCAACTATGGCTACACCTTC
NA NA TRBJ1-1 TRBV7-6 CASSLVAGNREVNTEAFF TGTGCCAGCAGCTTAGTCGCCGGAAACAGGGAGGTGAACACTGAAGCTTTCTTT
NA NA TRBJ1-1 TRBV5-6 CASSLGTSRTEAFF TGTGCCAGCAGCTTGGGGACAAGTCGCACTGAAGCTTTCTTT
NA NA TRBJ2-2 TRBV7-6 CASSPFRGKQGNTGELFF TGTGCCAGCAGCCCCTTTAGGGGGAAACAGGGGAACACCGGGGAGCTGTTTTTT
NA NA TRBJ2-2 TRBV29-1 CSVPGTTGELFF TGCAGCGTTCCCGGGACTACCGGGGAGCTGTTTTTT
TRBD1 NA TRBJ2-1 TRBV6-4 CASSLTGGWPNEQFF TGTGCCAGCAGCCTAACAGGGGGATGGCCAAATGAGCAGTTCTTC
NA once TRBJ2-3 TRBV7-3 CASSLSAGVTDTQYF TGTGCCAGCAGCTTAAGCGCAGGTGTCACAGATACGCAGTATTTT
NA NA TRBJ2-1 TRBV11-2 CASSWGVGEQFF TGTGCCAGCAGCTGGGGAGTTGGTGAGCAGTTCTTC
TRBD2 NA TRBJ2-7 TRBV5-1 CASSTGLGYEQYF TGCGCCAGCAGCACGGGACTAGGGTACGAGCAGTACTTC
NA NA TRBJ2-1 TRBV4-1 CASSQGFPPQQGSSYNEQFF TGCGCCAGCAGCCAAGGATTTCCACCTCAACAGGGCAGCTCCTACAATGAGCAGTTCTTC
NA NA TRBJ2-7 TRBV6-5 CASSSGIGSSYEQYF TGTGCCAGCAGTTCTGGGATTGGGTCCTCCTACGAGCAGTACTTC
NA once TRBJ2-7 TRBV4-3 CASSSSQGYEQYF TGCGCCAGCAGCAGTTCACAGGGCTACGAGCAGTACTTC
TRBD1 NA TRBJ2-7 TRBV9 CASSLGQGRNEQYF TGTGCCAGCAGCTTGGGACAGGGAAGGAACGAGCAGTACTTC
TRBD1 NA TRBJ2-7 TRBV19 CASSIDGTGVSYEQYF TGTGCCAGTAGTATAGACGGGACAGGGGTTTCCTACGAGCAGTACTTC
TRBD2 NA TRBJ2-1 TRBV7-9 CASSLLAGASYNEQFF TGTGCCAGCAGTCTGCTAGCGGGGGCCTCCTACAATGAGCAGTTCTTC
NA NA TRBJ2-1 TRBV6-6 CASISGIGGSEQFF TGTGCCAGCATATCCGGGATCGGAGGAAGTGAGCAGTTCTTC
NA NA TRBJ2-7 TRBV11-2 CASSLDLLSLPGLYEQYF TGTGCCAGCAGCTTAGATTTGCTTAGTTTGCCAGGGCTCTACGAGCAGTACTTC